The 2 T cell receptor beta chains listed next were all sequenced from one sample in a study of blood T cell repertoires in COVID-19. Method: immunoSEQ multiplex PCR; TCRdb's copy keeps in-frame clones and lacks some. The sample holds approximately 90,000 clones, around four fifths seen once. Sequenced material: peripheral blood. The receptors were gathered from an elderly woman with active or convalescent COVID-19.

The chain joins TRBV15 to TRBJ1-4; unclear D gene. In germline, CDR1 is LNHNV, CDR2 YYDKDF (reference sequence). The CDR3 totals 18 residues. Deletions cut 0 bases from V and 8 bases from J, with 22 bases between. The CDR3 DNA is TGTGCCACCAGCAGAGATCGAACCCCAGATTCCGTCCCAGAAAAACTGTTTTTT. Its protein is CATSRDRTPDSVPEKLFF.

The chain links TRBV6-5 to TRBJ2-2; 9 nucleotides match TRBD2. This CDR3 is built from 15 residues. Germline trimming cut 7 bases from V and 0 bases from J; bases unmatched to any gene: 3. Germline assignment: CDR1 MNHEY and CDR2 SVGAGI. This CDR3 reads CASTKRGANTGELFF. The CDR3, as DNA: TGTGCCAGCACTAAGCGGGGGGCGAACACCGGGGAGCTGTTTTTT.